A selection of T cell receptor beta chains follows, all from one sample in a study of CD8 T cells in ankylosing spondylitis. A single record per CDR3 protein comes from TCRdb applying MiXCR to the 5' RACE reads. The data hold about 460,000 distinct CDR3 sequences, with approximately 5.3% observed a single time. The sample taken for sequencing was blood, either unsorted or a sorted T cell fraction (not recorded which). These receptors all stem from a male donor with ankylosing spondylitis. Both conserved end residues are part of each CDR3. The order of the fields is clone size, J gene, V gene, D gene, CDR3 protein, CDR3 DNA. A D gene is named only where the DNA matches it firmly. Where a row states a size, it is once, few, many or the class of an expanded clone; other rows omit it.

- TRBJ1-2 TRBV4-1 TRBD1 CASSLSGQNYGYTF TGCGCCAGCAGCTTATCGGGACAGAACTATGGCTACACCTTC
- TRBJ2-3 TRBV12-3/TRBV12-4 TRBD2 CASSPAYGGGRVQYF TGTGCCAGCAGCCCGGCCTACGGGGGGGGGCGGGTGCAGTATTTT
many TRBJ2-5 TRBV20-1 - CSARDKFRWETQYF TGCAGTGCTAGAGATAAGTTTCGGTGGGAGACCCAGTACTTC
many TRBJ1-1 TRBV7-9 - CASSWDQGTEAFF TGTGCCAGCAGCTGGGATCAGGGGACTGAAGCTTTCTTT
many TRBJ1-4 TRBV11-2 TRBD1 CASSPQGAANEKLFF TGTGCCAGCAGCCCCCAGGGGGCTGCTAATGAAAAACTGTTTTTT
- TRBJ2-1 TRBV20-1 - CCAPGFSGPYNEQFF TGCTGTGCTCCGGGATTTAGCGGCCCTTACAATGAGCAGTTCTTC
many TRBJ2-5 TRBV5-1 - CASSLEGWETQYF TGCGCCAGCAGCTTAGAGGGCTGGGAGACCCAGTACTTC
many TRBJ2-2 TRBV5-1 TRBD1 CASSWDRGGTGELFF TGCGCCAGCAGCTGGGACAGGGGTGGCACCGGGGAGCTGTTTTTT
many TRBJ1-6 TRBV20-1 - CSARADLNSPLHF TGCAGTGCTAGGGCTGACCTAAATTCACCCCTCCACTTT
many TRBJ2-5 TRBV12-3/TRBV12-4 TRBD1 CASSRDRTEPQYF TGTGCCAGCAGCCGGGACAGAACAGAGCCCCAGTACTTC
many TRBJ1-5 TRBV27 TRBD1 CASSPKPTGNNQPQHF TGTGCCAGCAGCCCTAAACCGACAGGGAACAATCAGCCCCAGCATTTT
- TRBJ1-1 TRBV7-3 - CASSPNPNTEAFF TGTGCCAGCAGCCCGAACCCGAACACTGAAGCTTTCTTT